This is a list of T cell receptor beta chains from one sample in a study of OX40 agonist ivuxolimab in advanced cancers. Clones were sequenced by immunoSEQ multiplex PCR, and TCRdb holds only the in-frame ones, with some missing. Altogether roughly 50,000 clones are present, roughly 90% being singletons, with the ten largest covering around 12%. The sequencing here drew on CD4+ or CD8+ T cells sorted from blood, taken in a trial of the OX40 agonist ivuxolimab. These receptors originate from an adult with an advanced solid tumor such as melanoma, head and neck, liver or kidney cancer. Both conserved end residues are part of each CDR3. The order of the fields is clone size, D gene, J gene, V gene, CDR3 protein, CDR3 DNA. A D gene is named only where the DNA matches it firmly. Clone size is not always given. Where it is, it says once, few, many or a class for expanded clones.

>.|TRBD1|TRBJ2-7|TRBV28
CASNTPGTGTYEQYF
TGTGCCAGCAACACCCCCGGGACAGGGACCTACGAGCAGTACTTC
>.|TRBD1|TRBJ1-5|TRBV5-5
CASSLWTGGNQPQHF
TGTGCCAGCAGCTTGTGGACAGGGGGCAATCAGCCCCAGCATTTT
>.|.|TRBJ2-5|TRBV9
CASSWTGTKGETQYF
TGTGCCAGCAGTTGGACAGGGACTAAAGGAGAGACCCAGTACTTC
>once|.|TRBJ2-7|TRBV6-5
CASSYVGPPYEQYF
TGTGCCAGCAGTTACGTGGGGCCCCCCTACGAGCAGTACTTC
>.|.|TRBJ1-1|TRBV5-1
CASREGGHTEAFF
TGCGCCAGCAGGGAGGGGGGGCACACTGAAGCTTTCTTT
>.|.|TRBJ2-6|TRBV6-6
CASSLLNSGANVLTF
TGTGCCAGCAGCCTGCTTAACTCTGGGGCCAACGTCCTGACTTTC
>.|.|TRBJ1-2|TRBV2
CASTPQGGKDYGYTF
TGTGCCAGCACCCCTCAAGGAGGGAAGGACTATGGCTACACCTTC
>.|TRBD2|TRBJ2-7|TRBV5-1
CASSLVAGRAGYEQYF
TGCGCCAGCAGCTTGGTGGCCGGGAGGGCCGGGTACGAGCAGTACTTC
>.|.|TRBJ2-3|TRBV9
CASSVGVLGTDTQYF
TGTGCCAGCAGCGTAGGGGTCTTGGGCACAGATACGCAGTATTTT
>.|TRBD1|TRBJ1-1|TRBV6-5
CASSLGQGARTEAFF
TGTGCCAGCAGTTTAGGACAGGGGGCGCGAACTGAAGCTTTCTTT
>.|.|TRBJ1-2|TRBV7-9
CASSLAGVAGYTF
TGTGCCAGCAGCTTAGCAGGGGTAGCTGGCTACACCTTC
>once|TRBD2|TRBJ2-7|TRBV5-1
CASSLAGGTSYEQYF
TGCGCCAGCAGCTTGGCGGGGGGGACCTCCTACGAGCAGTACTTC
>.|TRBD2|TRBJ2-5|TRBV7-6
CASSLEQAGVPRYF
TGTGCCAGCAGCTTAGAACAAGCGGGAGTGCCGCGGTACTTC
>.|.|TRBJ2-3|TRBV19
CASKGGLSTDTQYF
TGTGCCAGTAAAGGGGGGCTGAGCACAGATACGCAGTATTTT
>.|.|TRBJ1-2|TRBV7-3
CASSLGQGSGYTF
TGTGCCAGCAGCTTAGGTCAGGGGAGCGGCTACACCTTC
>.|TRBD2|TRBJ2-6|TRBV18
CASSTRGGLAGANVLTF
TGTGCCAGCTCAACCCGGGGGGGGCTCGCTGGGGCCAACGTCCTGACTTTC
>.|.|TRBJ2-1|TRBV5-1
CASSLEPYSYNEQFF
TGCGCCAGCAGCTTGGAACCCTACTCCTACAATGAGCAGTTCTTC
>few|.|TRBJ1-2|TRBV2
CASNEGVGGYTF
TGTGCCAGCAACGAGGGGGTTGGTGGCTACACCTTC
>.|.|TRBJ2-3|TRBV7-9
CASSLEADTQYF
TGTGCCAGCAGCTTAGAAGCAGATACGCAGTATTTT
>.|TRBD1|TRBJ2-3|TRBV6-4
CASTGQVLNLTDTQYF
TGTGCCAGCACCGGACAGGTCCTGAACCTCACAGATACGCAGTATTTT
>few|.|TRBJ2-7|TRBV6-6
CASSYSWGAYEQYF
TGTGCCAGCAGTTACTCCTGGGGGGCCTACGAGCAGTACTTC
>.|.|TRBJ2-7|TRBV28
CASSPLVIAAYEQYF
TGTGCCAGCAGCCCTCTTGTAATAGCAGCCTACGAGCAGTACTTC
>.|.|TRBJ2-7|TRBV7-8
CASSFGQGPYEQYF
TGTGCCAGCAGCTTCGGTCAGGGCCCCTACGAGCAGTACTTC
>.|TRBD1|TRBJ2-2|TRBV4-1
CASSQRGTGGNTGELFF
TGCGCCAGCAGCCAAAGGGGGACAGGGGGAAACACCGGGGAGCTGTTTTTT
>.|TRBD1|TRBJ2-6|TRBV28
CASSSGTAGFSGANVLTF
TGTGCCAGCAGTTCCGGGACAGCCGGTTTCTCTGGGGCCAACGTCCTGACTTTC
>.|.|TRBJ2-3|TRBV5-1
CASSRFSGQLTDTQYF
TGCGCCAGCAGCCGGTTCTCAGGTCAACTCACAGATACGCAGTATTTT
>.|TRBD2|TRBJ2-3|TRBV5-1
CASSLAGGADTQYF
TGCGCCAGCAGCTTGGCGGGAGGAGCAGATACGCAGTATTTT
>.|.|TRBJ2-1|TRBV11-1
CASSLMAGLYNEQFF
TGTGCCAGCAGCTTAATGGCGGGCCTCTACAATGAGCAGTTCTTC
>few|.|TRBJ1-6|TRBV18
CASSPAGGAPLHF
TGTGCCAGCTCACCGGCTGGGGGAGCACCCCTCCACTTT
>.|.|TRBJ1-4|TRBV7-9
CASSPGRTPPNEKLFF
TGTGCCAGCAGCCCCGGACGGACACCTCCTAATGAAAAACTGTTTTTT
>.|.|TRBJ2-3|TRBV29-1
CSGGGADTQYF
TGCAGCGGTGGGGGTGCAGATACGCAGTATTTT
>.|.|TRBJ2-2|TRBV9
CASSVAGAANTGELFF
TGTGCCAGCAGCGTAGCCGGGGCCGCGAACACCGGGGAGCTGTTTTTT
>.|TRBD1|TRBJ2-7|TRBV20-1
CSGDRVNEQYF
TGCAGCGGGGACAGGGTCAACGAGCAGTACTTC
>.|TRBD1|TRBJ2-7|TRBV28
CATMGAGGLYEQYF
TGTGCCACCATGGGGGCAGGGGGTTTGTACGAGCAGTACTTC
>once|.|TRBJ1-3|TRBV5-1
CASSLGGTTGNTIYF
TGCGCCAGCAGCTTGGGAGGAACCACTGGAAACACCATATATTTT
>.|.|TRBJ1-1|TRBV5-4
CASSPPLTENTEAFF
TGTGCCAGCAGCCCCCCATTGACGGAGAACACTGAAGCTTTCTTT
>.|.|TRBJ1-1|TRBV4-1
CASSQRPAEAFF
TGCGCCAGCAGCCAGCGCCCCGCTGAAGCTTTCTTT
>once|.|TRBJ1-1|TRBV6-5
CASSYSGGTEAFF
TGTGCCAGCAGTTACTCCGGGGGGACTGAAGCTTTCTTT
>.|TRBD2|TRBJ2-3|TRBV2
CASSDVGLALDTQYF
TGTGCCAGCAGTGACGTGGGACTAGCGTTAGATACGCAGTATTTT
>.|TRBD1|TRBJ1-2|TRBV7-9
CASSLGQGYGYTF
TGTGCCAGCAGCTTAGGACAGGGCTATGGCTACACCTTC
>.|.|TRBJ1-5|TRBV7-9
CASSLYGDQPQHF
TGTGCCAGCAGCTTATACGGCGATCAGCCCCAGCATTTT
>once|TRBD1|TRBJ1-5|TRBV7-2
CASSSTGGRQPQHF
TGTGCCAGCAGTTCTACAGGGGGCAGACAGCCCCAGCATTTT
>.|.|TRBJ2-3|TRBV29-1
CSVEDPGERRDTQYF
TGCAGCGTTGAAGATCCAGGGGAGAGGCGAGATACGCAGTATTTT
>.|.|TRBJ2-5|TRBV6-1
CASREEETQYF
TGTGCCAGCAGGGAGGAAGAGACCCAGTACTTC
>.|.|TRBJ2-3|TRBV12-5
CASGSTLGEGGTDTQYF
TGTGCTAGTGGTTCCACCCTAGGTGAGGGAGGCACAGATACGCAGTATTTT
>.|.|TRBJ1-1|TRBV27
CASSSFSEAFF
TGTGCCAGCAGCTCTTTTTCTGAAGCTTTCTTT
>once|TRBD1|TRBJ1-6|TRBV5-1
CASSYRPGQGNSPLHF
TGCGCCAGCAGCTATCGCCCGGGACAGGGGAATTCACCCCTCCACTTT
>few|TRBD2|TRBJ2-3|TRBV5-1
CASQLAGGDTQYF
TGCGCCAGCCAACTAGCGGGGGGTGATACGCAGTATTTT
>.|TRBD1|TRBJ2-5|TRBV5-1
CASSPGQPWETQYF
TGCGCCAGCAGCCCGGGACAGCCCTGGGAGACCCAGTACTTC
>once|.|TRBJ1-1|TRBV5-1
CASSLGGYGTEAFF
TGCGCCAGCAGCTTGGGAGGGTACGGCACTGAAGCTTTCTTT
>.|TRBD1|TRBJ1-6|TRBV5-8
CASSYRTGNANSPLHF
TGTGCCAGCAGCTATCGGACAGGGAATGCCAATTCACCCCTCCACTTT
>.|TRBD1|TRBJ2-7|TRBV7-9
CASSPGGQEQYF
TGTGCCAGCAGCCCTGGGGGACAGGAGCAGTACTTC
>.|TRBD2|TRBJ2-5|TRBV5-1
CASSLRLAGGETQYF
TGCGCCAGCAGCTTACGGCTAGCGGGAGGCGAGACCCAGTACTTC
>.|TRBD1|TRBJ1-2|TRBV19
CASSQQGKEGGYTF
TGTGCCAGTAGCCAACAGGGGAAGGAAGGCGGCTACACCTTC